Shown below are 15 T cell receptor beta chains from a single sample sequenced in a study of T cell repertoires in ileal Crohn's disease. Assay used: immunoSEQ multiplex PCR; TCRdb lists only in-frame clones, some missing. The profile shows 9,500 to 15,000 clones, around 86% of them singletons. Specified time point: neoterminal ileum biopsy at postoperative endoscopy, about 6 months after surgery. Sequencing input: ileal tissue. These receptors were obtained from an adult with Crohn's disease.

V usage is TRBV15 and J usage is TRBJ2-3, with a possible D match to TRBD1 (5 bases). The CDR3 contains 15 residues. Germline CDR1 LNHNV, CDR2 YYDKDF (reference sequence). Trimming pared 0 bases from V and 2 bases from J, leaving 9 bases between. This chain's CDR3 is CATSREGATTDTQYF. The CDR3 bases are TGTGCCACCAGCAGAGAAGGGGCCACCACAGATACGCAGTATTTT. Based on the CDR3 plus reference TRBV15 and TRBJ2-3, the full variable domain is DAMVIQNPRYQVTQFGKPVTLSCSQTLNHNVMYWYQQKSSQAPKLLFHYYDKDFNNEADTPDNFQSRRPNTSFCFLDIRSPGLGDTAMYLCATSREGATTDTQYFGPGTRLTVL.

In nucleotides, the CDR3 is TGTGCCAGCAGTACCCGGGGTGCTGAAAAACTGTTTTTT. It codes for CASSTRGAEKLFF. The gene calls are TRBV25-1 and TRBJ1-4; D is ambiguous. The CDR3 loop spans 13 amino acids. The germline gives CDR1 MGHDK, CDR2 SYGVNS. V was cut by 5 bases and J by 7 bases, with 11 bases left in between.

The V and J genes are TRBV27 and TRBJ1-1; TRBD1 might be the D (5 bases). The germline CDR1 and CDR2 sequences are MNHEY and SMNVEV (reference sequence). This CDR3 spans 15 amino acids. V shed 5 bases and J shed 6 bases, with 19 bases lying between them. The CDR3 nucleotides are TGTGCCAGCAGTCCCATTAAGGGGTACTATGCTGAAGCTTTCTTT. It codes for CASSPIKGYYAEAFF.

The V and J genes are TRBV30 and TRBJ1-6, with D tentatively TRBD1 (5 bases). The CDR3 spans 12 residues. Per germline, CDR1 GTSNPN and CDR2 SVGIG (reference sequence). The V and J ends lost 5 bases and 4 bases respectively, with 6 bases between them. The CDR3 protein is CAWDRYNSPLHF. The CDR3 nucleotides are TGTGCCTGGGACAGATATAATTCACCCCTCCACTTT.

This clone has a handful of counts. The V call is TRBV25-1, the J call TRBJ1-2, with D tentatively TRBD1 (6 bases). The CDR3 has 14 residues. The germline CDR1 and CDR2 sequences are MGHDK and SYGVNS. Trimming cost V 4 bases and J 7 bases, with 16 bases left between them. The CDR3 DNA reads TGTGCCAGCAGTGGGGGATCTGGGGGCTTTGGCTACACCTTC. It codes for CASSGGSGGFGYTF.

This clone was counted a few times. This chain connects TRBV2 to TRBJ1-6, with 10 bases fitting TRBD1. J gave up 9 bases and V 6 bases, and 8 bases lay outside the gene matches. This CDR3 contains 15 residues. Germline CDR1 is SNHLY and CDR2 is FYNNEI. In DNA form, the CDR3 reads TGTGCCAGCAGGACGGGACAGGGGAGTGGTTCACCCCTCCACTTT. Translation: CASRTGQGSGSPLHF. Complete variable domain (other parts from reference TRBV2 and TRBJ1-6): EPEVTQTPSHQVTQMGQEVILRCVPISNHLYFYWYRQILGQKVEFLVSFYNNEISEKSEIFDDQFSVERPDGSNFTLKIRSTKLEDSAMYFCASRTGQGSGSPLHFGNGTRLTVT.

The V gene is TRBV2, the J gene TRBJ1-5, with 10 bases identical to TRBD1. The CDR3 contains 13 residues. Germline lookup yields CDR1 SNHLY and CDR2 FYNNEI. The junction had 4 bases not matched to a gene; V was cut back by 8 bases and J by 6 bases. This chain's CDR3 is CASGQGEFQPQHF. CDR3 sequence (DNA): TGTGCCAGCGGACAGGGGGAGTTTCAGCCCCAGCATTTT.

This sequence joins TRBV5-1 and TRBJ1-1, with D possibly being TRBD1 (5 bases). This CDR3 region has 14 residues. CDR1 and CDR2 from the germline V gene are SGHRS and YFSETQ. Trimming removed 7 bases from V and 7 bases from J, with 20 bases in between. The DNA of the CDR3 is TGCGCCAGCTCCCTCCGGGACTTGTCTGGTGAAGCTTTCTTT. Protein product: CASSLRDLSGEAFF. The variable domain in full, with the rest retrieved from reference TRBV5-1 and TRBJ1-1, is KAGVTQTPRYLIKTRGQQVTLSCSPISGHRSVSWYQQTPGQGLQFLFEYFSETQRNKGNFPGRFSGRQFSNSRSEMNVSTLELGDSALYLCASSLRDLSGEAFFGQGTRLTVV.

The chain carries TRBV30 and TRBJ2-4; D uncertain. CDR3 length: 14 amino acids. Germline V gene sequence: CDR1 GTSNPN, CDR2 SVGIG (reference sequence). The ends were cut back, 0 bases at V and 6 bases at J, with 12 bases in the middle. The DNA for the CDR3 is TGTGCCTGGAGTGTATACGGTTCTCCAAACATTCAGTACTTC. Protein sequence: CAWSVYGSPNIQYF.

This CDR3 reads CASSPGQGINTEAFF. CDR3 sequence (DNA): TGTGCCAGCAGCCCAGGACAGGGGATTAACACTGAAGCTTTCTTT. The chain is built from TRBV9 and TRBJ1-1; 9 bases map to TRBD1. Germline CDR1 SGDLS, CDR2 YYNGEE. CDR3 length equals 15 residues. V shed 4 bases, J shed 2 bases, and the junction held 6 bases outside the gene matches.

The chain is built from TRBV29-1 and TRBJ1-2, with 9 bases matching TRBD1. CDR3 size: 17 residues. V dropped 7 bases and J dropped 8; count of bases not matched to a gene: 23. Germline CDR1 reads SQVTM; CDR2 reads ANQGSEA. The CDR3 DNA follows: TGCAGCGCCACCTGGCCACCGGGACAGGGAAGGGAAGGGGGCTACACCTTC. Amino acids: CSATWPPGQGREGGYTF.

This clone came up once. This rearrangement joins TRBV27 to TRBJ1-2; a possible D gene is TRBD1 (5 bases). Germline loops: CDR1 MNHEY, CDR2 SMNVEV (reference sequence). This CDR3 has 14 residues. V shed 8 bases and J shed 2 bases, with 15 bases lying between them. The DNA for the CDR3 is TGTGCCAGCTTCGGGGGAGGATTAAACTATGGCTACACCTTC. Its protein is CASFGGGLNYGYTF.

This chain links TRBV28 with TRBJ2-5; possible D gene TRBD1, 7 bases. The J call is uncertain, as TRBJ2-7 better fits the DNA end. The CDR3 runs to 16 residues. Germline CDR1 and CDR2: MDHEN and SYDVKM. The CDR3 bases are TGTGCCAGCAGTCCCCGCGTGTCAGGGGGGAACTACGAGCAGTACTTC. Encoded protein: CASSPRVSGGNYEQYF.

J is TRBJ1-2 and V is TRBV4-2, with D hard to call. Germline lookup yields CDR1 LGHNA and CDR2 YNFKEQ. The CDR3 contains 12 residues. V shed 4 bases and J shed 4 bases, with 7 bases lying between them. The DNA of the CDR3 is TGTGCCAGCAGCCCAGACGGCTATGGCTACACCTTC. Amino acid sequence: CASSPDGYGYTF.

V gene TRBV11-1 combines with J gene TRBJ2-5; TRBD1 matches at 11 bases. This CDR3 contains 16 residues. The J segment lost 2 bases and the V segment lost 5 bases, leaving 7 bases of the junction unmatched. Germline V gene data show CDR1 as SGHAT and CDR2 as FQDESV (reference sequence). The CDR3 DNA reads TGTGCCAGCAGCCCGGGGACAGGGGGGGAACAAGAGACCCAGTACTTC. Translating gives CASSPGTGGEQETQYF.